Listed below are T cell receptor beta chains from one sample, sequenced in a study of vaccination and CD4 T cells after COVID-19. For these receptors, no antigen is known. TCRdb ran MiXCR on the PCR reads and lists one entry per CDR3 protein. The data contain tens of thousands of distinct CDR3 sequences, around 63% of them singletons. The sequenced sample was CD4+ T cells from blood, cultured in vitro. The source of these receptors is a human donor who had recovered from COVID-19. Each CDR3 is given without its conserved first and last residue. Not all rows give a size; the values are once, few, many and, for expanded clones, a class.

abundance	v_gene	j_gene	CDR3aa
few	TRBV6-1	TRBJ1-5	ASSLGRSQPQH
-	TRBV20-1	TRBJ1-2	SANRGGAEYYGYT
-	TRBV7-4	TRBJ1-1	ASSVSGAAYTEAF
-	TRBV24-1	TRBJ2-1	ATSERRLARYNEQF
few	TRBV23-1	TRBJ1-6	ASSRPPGTACSPLH
-	TRBV24-1	TRBJ2-1	ATSDAGLAGVNEQF
-	TRBV15	TRBJ2-3	ATSTQGDTQY
-	TRBV6-2/TRBV6-3	TRBJ1-2	ASAPHGDILYGYT
once	TRBV20-1	TRBJ1-2	SASDTGTEEYGYT
-	TRBV7-6	TRBJ1-5	ASSALISNQPQH
-	TRBV20-1	TRBJ1-2	SASPNQGYT
few	TRBV2	TRBJ1-2	ASSVGANYGYT
-	TRBV7-9	TRBJ1-1	ASSLMGGGTEAF
-	TRBV7-2	TRBJ1-5	ASSFTGGQPQH